The T cell receptor beta chain under discussion was sequenced for a study of blood T cell repertoires in COVID-19. Study-level information: COVID-19 samples collected from the United States, Italy and Spain covered acute and convalescent phases. The cDNA or gDNA used as material had been derived from T cells, B-cell-depleted T cells, or PBMCs.

CDR3 length: 16 residues. CDR1 and CDR2 (germline): MDHEN, SYDVKM. The ends were cut back, 2 bases at V and 4 bases at J, with 17 bases in the middle. In the authors' workflow: Amplification with reference gene primers provided the estimates of nucleated cell counts. Method: immunoSEQ multiplex PCR; TCRdb's copy keeps in-frame clones and lacks some. That table furnishes V, J and clone size, whereas the DNA furnished D and trimming. This table holds roughly 220,000 clones, about four fifths found once. The chain is built from TRBV28 and TRBJ1-2; weak D call: TRBD1 (5 bases). The TCR originated in a woman aged 25 to 45 who had recovered from COVID-19. The sequenced material came from peripheral blood. For the CDR3, the DNA is TGTGCCAGCAGTTTAGGAAGGGGCACTGCTTTCTATGGCTACACCTTC. It is translated as CASSLGRGTAFYGYTF.